The 24 T cell receptor beta chains below come from one sample, sequenced in a study of blood T cell repertoires in COVID-19. The data were produced by immunoSEQ multiplex PCR, yet TCRdb's version contains in-frame clones alone and is incomplete. The profile covers over 350,000 clones, with about 89% appearing a single time and roughly 4% taken by the ten largest. The sample comprised peripheral blood. Receptors originate from a woman in her 30s with acute or convalescent COVID-19.

The V gene is TRBV2, the J gene TRBJ2-1, with 8 bases lining up with TRBD1. Per germline, CDR1 SNHLY and CDR2 FYNNEI. With 3 bases clipped from V and 8 bases from J, the junction kept 12 bases outside the gene matches. This CDR3 has 16 residues. CDR3 residues: CASSESPGQGADEQFF. DNA for the CDR3: TGTGCCAGCAGTGAGAGTCCGGGGCAGGGGGCAGATGAGCAGTTCTTC.

This chain joins TRBV7-9 and TRBJ2-2, with a weak D call TRBD2 (5 bases). V gave up 6 bases and J gave up 7 bases, with 9 bases separating them. Germline V CDR1 and CDR2: SEHNR, FQNEAQ (reference sequence). This CDR3 spans 12 amino acids. CDR3 in amino acids: CASSLGSGELFF. The CDR3 DNA is TGTGCCAGCAGTCTGGGGAGCGGGGAGCTGTTTTTT.

Comments on this clone: Other DNA sequences within the sample encode an identical CDR3. The rearrangement joins TRBV5-5 to TRBJ2-5, with 7 bases lining up with TRBD2. The germline V gene has CDR1 SGHKS and CDR2 YYEKEE (reference sequence). The CDR3 runs 15 residues. The V and J ends lost 0 bases and 5 bases, in that order; junction bases with no gene match: 7. CDR3 protein: CASSLGPGRGETQYF. CDR3 coding DNA: TGTGCCAGCAGCTTGGGGCCAGGGCGGGGGGAGACCCAGTACTTC.

V gene TRBV5-4 combines with J gene TRBJ1-1; 10 bases agree with TRBD1. The CDR3 consists of 15 residues. V trimming: 6 bases; J trimming: 9 bases; junction bases outside the gene matches: 14. Germline CDR1 reads SGHNT; CDR2 reads YYREEE (reference sequence). This CDR3 is CASMNPGQGSIKAFF. CDR3 bases: TGTGCCAGCATGAACCCGGGACAGGGGTCGATTAAAGCTTTCTTT.

The V gene is TRBV6-1, the J gene TRBJ2-7; 11 bases line up with TRBD1. The V gene end was trimmed by 1 base and the J gene end by 4 bases; junction bases not matched to a gene: 9. CDR3 length equals 17 residues. Germline CDR1 MNHNS, CDR2 SASEGT. The CDR3 loop reads CASSEGRDRGRGYEQYF. CDR3 coding DNA: TGTGCCAGCAGTGAAGGAAGGGACAGGGGGAGGGGGTACGAGCAGTACTTC.

The V gene is TRBV7-2, the J gene TRBJ1-1; TRBD1 is a possible D gene (5 bases). CDR1 and CDR2 from the germline V gene are SGHTA and FQGNSA. The CDR3 extends over 16 amino acids. V lost 5 bases to trimming and J lost 0 bases, with 16 bases between them. The CDR3 here is CASSTRRGTVNTEAFF. CDR3 bases: TGTGCCAGCAGCACCAGACGGGGGACGGTGAACACTGAAGCTTTCTTT.

The chain employs TRBV10-3 and TRBJ1-1; 9 nucleotides agree with TRBD1. Unmatched junction bases numbered 7, after V lost 7 bases and J lost 4 bases. The CDR3 has 14 residues. Germline V gene lookup returns CDR1 ENHRY and CDR2 SYGVKD. The CDR3, as DNA: TGTGCCATCAACTCACAGGGGGCGGGCACTGAAGCTTTCTTT. Amino acid sequence: CAINSQGAGTEAFF.

J is TRBJ2-1 and V is TRBV4-1; D is undetermined. V lost 0 bases, J lost 6 bases, and 15 bases lay in between. Per the germline V gene, CDR1 is MGHRA and CDR2 is YSYEKL. The CDR3 length is 16 residues. The CDR3 is CASSQDPPRHFNEQFF. The CDR3 coding sequence is TGCGCCAGCAGCCAAGATCCCCCTCGACATTTCAATGAGCAGTTCTTC.

V and J are TRBV6-5 and TRBJ2-2; D not certain. This CDR3 contains 14 residues. Germline CDR1 MNHEY, CDR2 SVGAGI. The V end was cut by 7 bases, the J end by 4 bases, with 13 bases between. The CDR3 bases are TGTGCCAGCAAGGTCCTTGCGGCCACCGGGGAGCTGTTTTTT. It encodes CASKVLAATGELFF.

The CDR3 loop reads CASSFGTGVTEAFF. CDR3 DNA: TGTGCCAGCAGTTTTGGGACAGGGGTTACTGAAGCTTTCTTT. The chain recombines TRBV27 with TRBJ1-1; 10 bases are a match to TRBD1. Unmatched junction bases numbered 3, after V lost 3 bases and J lost 5 bases. The CDR3 spans 14 residues. Germline V CDR1 and CDR2: MNHEY, SMNVEV (reference sequence).

DNA for the CDR3: TGCGCCAGCAGCCAAGAATTCGGGTCCCCGAACACCGGGGAGCTGTTTTTT. Translated: CASSQEFGSPNTGELFF. This chain links TRBV4-1 with TRBJ2-2, with D unclear. This CDR3 region has 17 residues. Germline lookup yields CDR1 MGHRA and CDR2 YSYEKL. V was shortened by 0 bases and J by 0 bases, with 11 bases between the two germline ends.

The genes are TRBV28 and TRBJ2-7; D not resolved. Germline V gene lookup returns CDR1 MDHEN and CDR2 SYDVKM. The CDR3 is 12 residues long. V lost 6 bases, J lost 7 bases, and 13 bases lay in between. The CDR3 loop reads CASRPPTREQYF. The CDR3 bases are TGTGCCAGCAGGCCACCTACCCGGGAGCAGTACTTC.

V and J are TRBV4-2 and TRBJ2-7, with D possibly TRBD2 on 5 matching bases. V was clipped by 0 bases and J by 1 base, with 16 bases between them. Germline loops: CDR1 LGHNA, CDR2 YNFKEQ. The CDR3 has 17 amino acids. The CDR3 here is CASSQDPSGKGSYEQYF. CDR3 in DNA: TGTGCCAGCAGCCAAGATCCCAGCGGCAAGGGTTCCTACGAGCAGTACTTC.

The V call is TRBV30, the J call TRBJ1-2, with TRBD1 matching 7 bases. The CDR3 spans 13 residues. J lost 6 bases, V lost 1 base, and 5 bases had no gene match. Germline CDR1 reads GTSNPN; CDR2 reads SVGIG (reference sequence). CDR3 sequence reads: CAWSGTGVDGYTF. CDR3 sequence (DNA): TGTGCCTGGAGTGGAACAGGGGTAGATGGCTACACCTTC.

The chain links TRBV11-2 to TRBJ1-1; TRBD1 matches 7 bases. CDR3 length equals 15 residues. CDR1 SGHAT and CDR2 FQNNGV come from the germline V gene. Trimming removed 5 bases from V and 2 bases from J; junction bases left unmatched: 8. The CDR3 sequence: CASSARDRFNTEAFF. In nucleotides, the CDR3 is TGTGCCAGCAGCGCCCGGGACAGATTTAACACTGAAGCTTTCTTT.

The DNA for the CDR3 is TGCAGCGTTGTGTCAGTTCTCGGCTACACCTTC. Its protein product is CSVVSVLGYTF. V is TRBV29-1 and J is TRBJ1-2; D ambiguous. The CDR3 loop spans 11 amino acids. Trimming took off 4 bases at V and 8 bases at J, with 11 bases between the two ends. Germline V gene sequence: CDR1 SQVTM, CDR2 ANQGSEA.

The genes are TRBV28 and TRBJ1-1; 8 bases align to TRBD1. J gave up 0 bases and V 8 bases, and 8 bases lay outside the gene matches. Germline V CDR1 and CDR2: MDHEN, SYDVKM. This CDR3 spans 15 amino acids. The CDR3 DNA reads as TGTGCCAGCGCCGGGACAGGAATCTTGAACACTGAAGCTTTCTTT. Translated, it gives CASAGTGILNTEAFF. Full variable domain (missing parts from reference TRBV28 and TRBJ1-1): DVKVTQSSRYLVKRTGEKVFLECVQDMDHENMFWYRQDPGLGLRLIYFSYDVKMKEKGDIPEGYSVSREKKERFSLILESASTNQTSMYLCASAGTGILNTEAFFGQGTRLTVV.

This clone was detected once. This chain joins TRBV27 and TRBJ1-1; TRBD1 aligns across 8 bases. The germline V gene encodes CDR1 MNHEY and CDR2 SMNVEV (reference sequence). The CDR3 spans 14 residues. The J segment lost 10 bases and the V segment lost 10 bases, leaving 17 bases of the junction unmatched. The CDR3: CATQRWDRSGAAFF. The CDR3 DNA sequence: TGTGCCACCCAGAGGTGGGACAGGAGTGGGGCAGCTTTCTTT.

This chain links TRBV18 with TRBJ2-3, with D possibly being TRBD2 (6 bases). CDR3 length: 17 residues. V lost 3 bases to trimming and J lost 2 bases, with 18 bases between them. CDR1 and CDR2 (germline): KGHSH, LQKENI. DNA of the CDR3: TGTGCCAGCTCACCTACAAGTCCCGGGACTTACACAGATACGCAGTATTTT. Its translation is CASSPTSPGTYTDTQYF. The complete variable domain, with remaining parts taken from reference TRBV18 and TRBJ2-3, reads NAGVMQNPRHLVRRRGQEARLRCSPMKGHSHVYWYRQLPEEGLKFMVYLQKENIIDESGMPKERFSAEFPKEGPSILRIQQVVRGDSAAYFCASSPTSPGTYTDTQYFGPGTRLTVL.

The chain uses TRBV6-5 and TRBJ2-1; D unresolved. There are 11 residues in the CDR3. The V end was cut by 7 bases, the J end by 7 bases, with 8 bases between. Germline V gene data show CDR1 as MNHEY and CDR2 as SVGAGI. DNA of the CDR3: TGTGCCAGCACGGGTTGGAATGAGCAGTTCTTC. Protein sequence: CASTGWNEQFF.

The rearrangement joins TRBV5-4 to TRBJ2-2; 7 positions agree with TRBD2. CDR3 length: 14 amino acids. In germline, CDR1 is SGHNT, CDR2 YYREEE (reference sequence). The trim removed 6 bases at V and 3 bases at J, leaving 5 bases unmatched. CDR3 sequence (DNA): TGTGCCAGCAACGGGGAGGGCGACACCGGGGAGCTGTTTTTT. Protein product: CASNGEGDTGELFF.

V gene TRBV3-1 (or the pseudogene TRBV3-2) combines with J gene TRBJ2-5; TRBD1 aligns across 7 bases. Trimming took 3 bases from V and 4 from J; bases not matched to a gene: 11. The CDR3 runs to 16 residues. Germline CDR1 reads LGHDT; CDR2 reads YNNKEL (reference sequence). The CDR3 DNA sequence: TGTGCCAGCAGCCAGATTTACAGGGGAGAGGGAGAGACCCAGTACTTC. Its translation: CASSQIYRGEGETQYF.

To note about this clone: Other DNA sequences of this sample code for an identical CDR3. The chain couples TRBV5-6 to TRBJ1-5, with D unresolved. CDR1 is SGHDT, CDR2 YYEEEE, per germline. V gave up 3 bases and J gave up 2 bases, with 3 bases separating them. The CDR3 has 12 amino acids. The CDR3 DNA sequence: TGTGCCAGCAGCTCTGGCAATCAGCCCCAGCATTTT. It is translated as CASSSGNQPQHF.

This chain links TRBV19 with TRBJ1-1, with D tentatively TRBD1 (5 bases). Per the germline V gene, CDR1 is LNHDA and CDR2 is SQIVND (reference sequence). V was cut by 2 bases and J by 2 bases, with 12 bases left in between. The CDR3 is made up of 15 amino acids. This CDR3 is CASSIFLRGNTEAFF. The CDR3 DNA reads as TGTGCCAGTAGTATATTCCTTAGGGGCAACACTGAAGCTTTCTTT. Filled out from reference TRBV19 and TRBJ1-1, the complete variable domain reads DGGITQSPKYLFRKEGQNVTLSCEQNLNHDAMYWYRQDPGQGLRLIYYSQIVNDFQKGDIAEGYSVSREKKESFPLTVTSAQKNPTAFYLCASSIFLRGNTEAFFGQGTRLTVV.